Presented here are 9 T cell receptor beta chains from one specimen sequenced in a study of regulatory T cells in long-lasting Graves disease. Construction of TCR beta libraries relied on iRepertoire HTBI primers and on Arm-PCR targeting CDR3 regions. MiXCR was run by TCRdb on the multiplex PCR reads, yielding one entry per CDR3 protein. This table has roughly 470,000 distinct CDR3 sequences, about a fifth appearing once. Stated time point: persistent/refractory GD, antithyroid drugs over 5 years with positive TRAb. After RNA was extracted from PBMCs, the TCR library was made from it. The sequenced sample was peripheral blood mononuclear cells (PBMCs), obtained when the disease was refractory, from a patient treated with antithyroid drugs. The receptor set was obtained from a female donor with Graves disease.

The CDR3 region has the DNA TGCAGCGCCTTCTCGGACAGCTCCTACGAGCAGTACTTC. Translation: CSAFSDSSYEQYF. This chain uses TRBV29-1 with TRBJ2-7; D perhaps matches TRBD1 (6 bases). Germline values: CDR1 SQVTM, CDR2 ANQGSEA. The CDR3 is 13 residues long. Trimming removed 7 bases at V and 0 bases at J, with 13 bases between.

This clonotype was detected a few times. The V gene is TRBV19, the J gene TRBJ2-5, with 7 bases matching TRBD1. Trimming at V came to 3 bases and at J to 4 bases, leaving 5 bases not matched to a gene. This CDR3 is built from 14 residues. Germline CDR1 and CDR2: LNHDA and SQIVND (reference sequence). The CDR3 DNA is TGTGCCAGTAGTATGACCAGGGGGAGAGAGACCCAGTACTTC. Amino acids: CASSMTRGRETQYF.

This clonotype appeared many times. This rearrangement joins TRBV24-1 to TRBJ1-5; D remains ambiguous. The V end lost 7 bases, the J end lost 3 bases, and 3 bases lay between the germline ends. From germline, CDR1 is KGHDR and CDR2 SFDVKD. The CDR3 spans 11 residues. The CDR3 nucleotides are TGTGCCACCAGATCCAATCAGCCCCAGCATTTT. Residues: CATRSNQPQHF.

This clonotype was seen repeatedly, ten times or more. The chain joins TRBV6-2 or TRBV6-3 to TRBJ2-7; D is perhaps TRBD1 (6 bases). The V gene's germline CDR1 is MNHEY and CDR2 SVGEGT. Trimming cost V 5 bases and J 3 bases, with 23 bases left between them. This CDR3 has 17 amino acids. This CDR3 is CASSRSQSGTKLYEQYF. CDR3 coding DNA: TGTGCCAGCAGTCGATCCCAATCCGGGACAAAGCTCTACGAGCAGTACTTC.

The chain combines TRBV6-8 with TRBJ2-3; D not resolved. CDR3 size: 14 residues. The germline V gene encodes CDR1 MNHGY and CDR2 SAAAGT. Trimming cost V 5 bases and J 5 bases, with 14 bases left between them. DNA for the CDR3: TGTGCCAGCAGTGGGCGGACCTCAAAAGATACGCAGTATTTT. This gives the protein CASSGRTSKDTQYF.

A remark on this clonotype: A clone one base away is much larger, so this may be a read error. The rearrangement links TRBV6-2 or TRBV6-3 to TRBJ2-2, with D perhaps TRBD2 (6 bases). The CDR3 contains 14 residues. Germline CDR1 MNHEY, CDR2 SVGEGT. The DNA for the CDR3 is TGTGCCAGCGGTTACTCCGGGAGCACCGGGGAGCTGTTTTTT. It yields the protein CASGYSGSTGELFF.

There are many counts of this clonotype. This sequence joins TRBV12-3 or TRBV12-4 and TRBJ2-5; 7 bases are a match to TRBD1. V was clipped by 3 bases and J by 5 bases; unmatched bases: 3. The CDR3 sequence is 13 residues long. The CDR3 reads CASSFDREETQYF. CDR3 sequence (DNA): TGTGCCAGCAGTTTCGACAGGGAGGAGACCCAGTACTTC.

As concerns this clonotype: This may come from a read error, since a much larger clone is one base off. This chain links TRBV3-1 with TRBJ2-7; 7 bases align to TRBD1. Germline CDR1 is LGHDT and CDR2 is YNNKEL (reference sequence). CDR3 length: 15 amino acids. CDR3 loop: CASSQDGRDSHERYF. The CDR3 DNA reads as TGTGCCAGCAGCCAAGATGGCAGGGACAGCCACGAGCGGTACTTC.

This clonotype came up a few times. This chain connects TRBV20-1 to TRBJ2-5, with 8 bases matching TRBD2. The germline CDR1 and CDR2 sequences are DFQATT and SNEGSKA (reference sequence). This CDR3 contains 14 residues. Trimming took 3 bases from V and 5 from J; bases not matched to a gene: 8. The CDR3 reads CSASFGRARETQYF. Here the CDR3 DNA reads TGCAGTGCTAGTTTCGGGAGGGCAAGGGAGACCCAGTACTTC.